The T cell receptor beta chain described here comes from a study of T cell responses to AZD1222 COVID-19 vaccine. Study-wide results and limits: AZD1222 recipients seropositive at baseline numbered only six. Clonal diversity was possibly underestimated, and the donors were mostly white British, with more females. Regions left unmutated in variants are reportedly the target of nearly half of spike-specific TCRs.

Details on this clone: Its antigen is unknown.

V dropped 5 bases and J dropped 2 bases, with 7 bases sitting between them. This CDR3 has 11 residues. Germline CDR1 reads GTSNPN; CDR2 reads SVGIG (reference sequence). Repertoires were generated with immunoSEQ multiplex PCR, while TCRdb's copy carries only in-frame clones and drops some. The sample has tens of thousands of clones; 80% to 95% are singletons. V is TRBV30 and J is TRBJ2-7; a possible D gene is TRBD2 (6 bases). The receptor was isolated from an adult who received the AZD1222 COVID-19 vaccine. This sample comprised peripheral blood, obtained 28 days after the second AZD1222 dose. The CDR3: CAWGGPYEQYF. CDR3 DNA: TGTGCCTGGGGAGGGCCCTACGAGCAGTACTTC. Based on the CDR3 plus reference TRBV30 and TRBJ2-7, the full variable domain is SQTIHQWPATLVQPVGSPLSLECTVEGTSNPNLYWYRQAAGRGLQLLFYSVGIGQISSEVPQNLSASRPQDRQFILSSKKLLLSDSGFYLCAWGGPYEQYFGPGTRLTVT.